This T cell receptor beta chain was sequenced in a study of cytomegalovirus exposure and HLA in healthy donors. Study-wide results and limits: An Asian-associated ancestry cluster reportedly showed fewer N-insertions than the approximately 700-donor mean in a later analysis.

This CDR3 spans 14 amino acids. The germline gives CDR1 MNHNY, CDR2 SVGAGI (reference sequence). Trimming pared 5 bases from V and 9 bases from J, leaving 14 bases between. 13 Jbeta primers and 60 Vbeta primers were used for the PCR. Sequencing was performed with immunoSEQ multiplex PCR; in TCRdb, only in-frame clones are kept and a portion is missing. Seen here are 120,000 to 150,000 clones, roughly 80% observed once, and the top ten hold roughly 6.3%. The study sampled nominally healthy donors, though unrecorded immune exposures were likely. This clone was recorded a few times. What it binds is not known.

The genes are TRBV6-6 and TRBJ1-6, with D possibly being TRBD1 (5 bases). This clonotype was obtained from a woman aged 40 to 50 in good health and CMV-seropositive. Sequencing input: PBMCs. CDR3 loop: CASSDRWMSSPLHF. The CDR3 coding sequence is TGTGCCAGCAGTGACAGATGGATGAGTTCACCCCTCCACTTT.